One and the same sample provided the 32 T cell receptor beta chains below, sequenced in a study of cytomegalovirus exposure and HLA in healthy donors. A multiplex PCR was run with 60 Vbeta primers and 13 Jbeta primers. Repertoires were generated with immunoSEQ multiplex PCR, while TCRdb's copy carries only in-frame clones and drops some. Of roughly 100,000 clones listed, approximately 73% are singletons. Material: PBMCs. The receptors stem from a woman younger than 30 in good health and CMV-seropositive.

The genes are TRBV2 and TRBJ2-7, with D tentatively TRBD1 (5 bases). Trimming shortened V by 3 bases and J by 2 bases, and 20 bases separated the two germline ends. CDR1 is SNHLY, CDR2 FYNNEI, per germline. The CDR3 spans 17 residues. The CDR3 DNA follows: TGTGCCAGCAGTGAGACAACAGGTACCCATATCGCCTACGAGCAGTACTTC. This codes for CASSETTGTHIAYEQYF.

This clone was picked up a small number of times. This chain links TRBV18 with TRBJ2-1, with D possibly matching TRBD2 (7 bases). With 2 bases removed from V and 7 bases from J, the gap between germline ends came to 15 bases. CDR1 is KGHSH and CDR2 is LQKENI in the germline V gene. This CDR3 contains 15 residues. The CDR3 loop reads CASSPNTGRGNEQFF. The CDR3 bases are TGTGCCAGCTCACCAAATACAGGGAGGGGGAATGAGCAGTTCTTC.

This clone has a handful of counts. The rearrangement links TRBV5-4 to TRBJ2-5; TRBD2 matches 11 bases. Germline loops: CDR1 SGHNT, CDR2 YYREEE (reference sequence). V lost 3 bases to trimming and J lost 2 bases; unmatched junction nucleotides: 3. The CDR3 extends over 15 amino acids. The CDR3 sequence is CASSSRLAGQETQYF. The DNA of the CDR3 is TGTGCCAGCAGCTCCCGACTAGCGGGGCAAGAGACCCAGTACTTC.

This clone was detected once. The CDR3, as DNA: TGTGCCAGCAGCCCACATGGACAGCCTGGGGGCACCTTC. Protein: CASSPHGQPGGTF. V gene TRBV28 combines with J gene TRBJ1-2; the D gene is possibly TRBD1 (6 bases). CDR3 length: 13 residues. With 6 bases removed from V and 13 bases from J, the gap between germline ends came to 21 bases. Germline V gene lookup returns CDR1 MDHEN and CDR2 SYDVKM.

This rearrangement joins TRBV4-3 to TRBJ2-7; 10 positions match TRBD1. Unmatched junction bases numbered 4, after V lost 0 bases and J lost 5 bases. Germline V gene data show CDR1 as LGHNA and CDR2 as YSLEER. The CDR3 has 15 residues. The DNA for the CDR3 is TGCGCCAGCAGCCAAGATGGGACAGGGGTCGACGAGCAGTACTTC. Protein sequence: CASSQDGTGVDEQYF.

The V gene is TRBV19, the J gene TRBJ2-7; D gene ambiguous. The CDR3 length is 13 residues. Germline loops: CDR1 LNHDA, CDR2 SQIVND (reference sequence). V dropped 5 bases and J dropped 1 base, with 9 bases sitting between them. This chain's CDR3 is CASSESRSYEQYF. The CDR3 DNA reads as TGTGCCAGTAGTGAATCTAGATCCTACGAGCAGTACTTC.

The chain links TRBV4-2 to TRBJ1-6, with D perhaps matching TRBD1 (6 bases). The CDR3 is made up of 15 amino acids. Germline V gene sequence: CDR1 LGHNA, CDR2 YNFKEQ. V was shortened by 2 bases and J by 3 bases, with 8 bases between the two germline ends. CDR3 coding DNA: TGTGCCAGCAGCCAATGGGACAACTATAATTCACCCCTCCACTTT. It is translated as CASSQWDNYNSPLHF.

The J gene is TRBJ1-2, the V gene TRBV5-4; 8 nucleotides agree with TRBD1. After removal of 1 base from V and 1 base from J, the junction contained 6 bases not matched to a gene. The germline CDR1 and CDR2 sequences are SGHNT and YYREEE (reference sequence). CDR3 length equals 16 residues. The CDR3, as DNA: TGTGCCAGCAGCTTGTCCCCGGACAGGGTTAACTATGGCTACACCTTC. The encoded protein is CASSLSPDRVNYGYTF.

The CDR3 coding sequence is TGTGCCAGCAGTCCGTACAGTGACAATCAGCCCCAGCATTTT. Amino acid sequence: CASSPYSDNQPQHF. This chain joins TRBV27 and TRBJ1-5, with no clear D. From germline, CDR1 is MNHEY and CDR2 SMNVEV (reference sequence). This CDR3 region has 14 residues. V was trimmed by 5 bases and J by 3 bases, leaving 11 bases between them.

This clone was picked up a small number of times. The chain has TRBV9 and TRBJ2-5, with 12 bases lining up with TRBD2. The DNA end is more similar to TRBJ2-7, so the J call may be wrong. This CDR3 has 15 amino acids. From germline, CDR1 is SGDLS and CDR2 YYNGEE. The CDR3 spells CASSIGLAGRYEQYF. CDR3 bases: TGTGCCAGCAGCATAGGACTAGCGGGGCGCTACGAGCAGTACTTC.

This chain connects TRBV19 to TRBJ2-2, with 12 bases fitting TRBD2. Germline values: CDR1 LNHDA, CDR2 SQIVND (reference sequence). With V trimmed by 6 bases and J by 3 bases, 2 bases remained unmatched. This CDR3 has 15 amino acids. CDR3 sequence reads: CASSRTSGDTGELFF. The CDR3 region has the DNA TGTGCCAGTAGCAGGACTAGCGGGGACACCGGGGAGCTGTTTTTT.

The rearrangement links TRBV7-9 to TRBJ2-7, with 7 bases identical to TRBD1. V gave up 6 bases and J gave up 3 bases; unmatched junction bases: 11. The CDR3 runs to 15 residues. The germline CDR1 and CDR2 sequences are SEHNR and FQNEAQ (reference sequence). In DNA form, the CDR3 reads TGTGCCAGCAGTGACGCCGGGACAGTTGACTACGAGCAGTACTTC. This codes for CASSDAGTVDYEQYF. The variable domain in full, with the rest retrieved from reference TRBV7-9 and TRBJ2-7, is DTGVSQNPRHKITKRGQNVTFRCDPISEHNRLYWYRQTLGQGPEFLTYFQNEAQLEKSRLLSDRFSAERPKGSFSTLEIQRTEQGDSAMYLCASSDAGTVDYEQYFGPGTRLTVT.

The chain couples TRBV27 to TRBJ2-1, with TRBD1 matching 9 bases. The CDR3 runs 14 residues. Trimming cost V 10 bases and J 4 bases; bases outside gene matches: 8. Per the germline V gene, CDR1 is MNHEY and CDR2 is SMNVEV (reference sequence). DNA of the CDR3: TGTGCCACCGGCGGGACAGGGTGGTACAATGAGCAGTTCTTC. Protein: CATGGTGWYNEQFF.

This clone was recorded only once. This rearrangement joins TRBV6-5 to TRBJ2-2, with D maybe TRBD1 (6 bases). Trimming left V 2 bases short and J 4 bases short, with 11 bases between. This CDR3 spans 15 amino acids. CDR1 is MNHEY and CDR2 is SVGAGI in the germline V gene. The CDR3 DNA reads TGTGCCAGCAGTTACAGGGGGTATAGCACCGGGGAGCTGTTTTTT. This translates into CASSYRGYSTGELFF.

The chain links TRBV6-5 to TRBJ2-1; D might be TRBD1 (6 bases). Trimming removed 0 bases from V and 6 bases from J, with 9 bases in between. The CDR3 loop spans 14 amino acids. The germline gives CDR1 MNHEY, CDR2 SVGAGI. Here the CDR3 reads CASSYSDSINEQFF. The CDR3, as DNA: TGTGCCAGCAGTTACTCGGACAGTATCAATGAGCAGTTCTTC.

This chain joins TRBV5-1 and TRBJ1-1; possible D gene TRBD1, 5 bases. Germline V gene sequence: CDR1 SGHRS, CDR2 YFSETQ. The CDR3 consists of 15 residues. V dropped 0 bases and J dropped 4 bases, with 13 bases sitting between them. CDR3 protein: CASSLDRPMGTEAFF. CDR3 nucleotide sequence: TGCGCCAGCAGCTTGGACAGGCCCATGGGCACTGAAGCTTTCTTT.

V is TRBV29-1 and J is TRBJ1-4; 7 nucleotides line up with TRBD1. Germline assignment: CDR1 SQVTM and CDR2 ANQGSEA. The CDR3 has 13 amino acids. The J segment lost 4 bases and the V segment lost 5 bases, leaving 4 bases of the junction unmatched. The CDR3 reads CSVPQGVNEKLFF. For the CDR3, the DNA is TGCAGCGTTCCCCAGGGGGTTAATGAAAAACTGTTTTTT.

J is TRBJ2-2 and V is TRBV12-2; the D segment call TRBD2 is taken from the table without a DNA check. TRBV12-2 represents a pseudogene. The CDR3 contains 14 residues. The CDR3 loop reads CASRLGGYTGELFF. CDR3 DNA: TGTGCAAGTCGCTTAGGAGGGTACACCGGGGAGCTGTTTTTT.

The sample holds a few counts of this clone. The gene calls are TRBV7-8 and TRBJ1-2, with 7 bases fitting TRBD1. Germline CDR1 is SGHVS and CDR2 is FQNEAQ. This CDR3 comprises 13 residues. Losses at the gene ends were 5 bases for V and 4 bases for J; bases not matched to a gene: 4. The DNA for the CDR3 is TGTGCCAGCAGCCCGGACAGGACCTATGGCTACACCTTC. Translating it yields CASSPDRTYGYTF.

The CDR3 loop is CASTLRGGGGGYEQYF. In nucleotides, the CDR3 is TGTGCCAGCACCCTTCGGGGGGGAGGGGGCGGCTACGAGCAGTACTTC. The V and J genes are TRBV28 and TRBJ2-7, with D tentatively TRBD2 (8 bases). Trimming shortened V by 7 bases and J by 3 bases, and 22 bases separated the two germline ends. CDR1 and CDR2 (germline): MDHEN, SYDVKM. The CDR3 has 16 amino acids. Drawing the rest from reference TRBV28 and TRBJ2-7, the complete variable domain is DVKVTQSSRYLVKRTGEKVFLECVQDMDHENMFWYRQDPGLGLRLIYFSYDVKMKEKGDIPEGYSVSREKKERFSLILESASTNQTSMYLCASTLRGGGGGYEQYFGPGTRLTVT.

The V call is TRBV27, the J call TRBJ1-4, with D possibly matching TRBD1 (5 bases). CDR1 is MNHEY and CDR2 is SMNVEV in the germline V gene (reference sequence). The germline V and J ends were trimmed by 8 bases and 0 bases, with 10 bases remaining between them. This CDR3 spans 14 amino acids. The CDR3 here is CASRGVATNEKLFF. The CDR3, as DNA: TGTGCCAGCCGGGGGGTAGCAACTAATGAAAAACTGTTTTTT.

This chain uses TRBV9 with TRBJ2-3; tentative D call: TRBD1 (5 bases). The CDR3 loop spans 16 amino acids. Germline V gives CDR1 SGDLS, CDR2 YYNGEE. Trimming took 3 bases from V and 6 from J, leaving 20 bases between them. The chain's CDR3 is CASSEPGYGHRDTQYF. CDR3 DNA sequence: TGTGCCAGCAGCGAACCCGGCTATGGACACCGGGATACGCAGTATTTT.

This chain uses TRBV5-6 with TRBJ2-3; 13 positions match TRBD2. V dropped 7 bases and J dropped 4; count of bases not matched to a gene: 6. CDR3 length equals 15 residues. Germline V gene sequence: CDR1 SGHDT, CDR2 YYEEEE. CDR3 sequence: CASSVGLAGPDTQYF. CDR3 sequence (DNA): TGTGCCAGCTCTGTGGGACTAGCGGGGCCAGATACGCAGTATTTT.

This chain uses TRBV7-9 with TRBJ1-2; D not certain. This CDR3 has 13 amino acids. The V end was cut by 4 bases, the J end by 3 bases, with 9 bases between. Germline V gene sequence: CDR1 SEHNR, CDR2 FQNEAQ (reference sequence). The CDR3 sequence is CASSSLLHYGYTF. CDR3 coding DNA: TGTGCCAGCAGCTCCCTTCTCCACTATGGCTACACCTTC.

The chain carries TRBV10-3 and TRBJ2-1; tentative D call: TRBD2 (9 bases). CDR3 length: 15 amino acids. V was clipped by 10 bases and J by 6 bases, with 22 bases between them. Germline V gene lookup returns CDR1 ENHRY and CDR2 SYGVKD. CDR3 DNA sequence: TGTGCCACGCAGGGGGCTAGCGGGATCGTCAATGAGCAGTTCTTC. It encodes CATQGASGIVNEQFF.

The rearrangement uses TRBV18 and TRBJ2-1, with D possibly being TRBD2 (5 bases). In germline, CDR1 is KGHSH, CDR2 LQKENI. V was trimmed by 2 bases and J by 7 bases, leaving 18 bases between them. This CDR3 comprises 16 residues. CDR3 coding DNA: TGTGCCAGCTCACCAAGCCCCGGGGTAGTATCTAATGAGCAGTTCTTC. It yields the protein CASSPSPGVVSNEQFF.

V and J are TRBV6-5 and TRBJ1-3; D may be TRBD1 (6 bases). Germline CDR1 reads MNHEY; CDR2 reads SVGAGI. The CDR3 is made up of 14 amino acids. V was shortened by 8 bases and J by 0 bases, with 11 bases between the two germline ends. The CDR3 sequence is CASARGSSGNTIYF. The CDR3 region has the DNA TGTGCCAGCGCCAGGGGTTCCTCTGGAAACACCATATATTTT.

The V call is TRBV6-1, the J call TRBJ1-1, with D unclear. V was shortened by 1 base and J by 9 bases, with 15 bases between the two germline ends. CDR3 length: 14 amino acids. Germline CDR1 and CDR2: MNHNS and SASEGT. The CDR3 protein is CASSEVLRGVKAFF. Here the CDR3 DNA reads TGTGCCAGCAGTGAAGTCCTTCGCGGGGTGAAAGCTTTCTTT.

The V call is TRBV7-8, the J call TRBJ2-7; TRBD2 matches 12 bases. The ends lost 3 bases at V and 6 bases at J; junction bases unmatched: 9. The CDR3 is 16 residues long. Germline assignment: CDR1 SGHVS and CDR2 FQNEAQ. The CDR3 DNA follows: TGTGCCAGCAGCTTTCGGGAGACTAGCGGGAGCCTCGAGCAGTACTTC. Amino acids: CASSFRETSGSLEQYF.

This clone was seen once. The chain is built from TRBV7-3 and TRBJ1-4; tentatively, D is TRBD1 (6 bases). Trimming removed 5 bases from V and 3 bases from J, with 13 bases in between. The CDR3 length is 15 residues. CDR1 is SGHTA, CDR2 FQGTGA, per germline. CDR3 sequence reads: CASSPRGIPNEKLFF. CDR3 DNA sequence: TGTGCCAGCAGCCCAAGGGGGATTCCTAATGAAAAACTGTTTTTT.

As for this clone: The junction and the germline gene differ at one end; a read error may be behind it. This chain joins TRBV7-9 and TRBJ1-5; D is possibly TRBD1 (5 bases). The CDR3 consists of 15 residues. Germline V CDR1 and CDR2: SEHNR, FQNEAQ (reference sequence). The CDR3 sequence is CATSECGASNQPQHF. The DNA of the CDR3 is TGTGCCACCAGCGAGTGTGGGGCAAGCAATCAGCCCCAGCATTTT.

This clone is termed medium-sized. The J gene is TRBJ2-6, the V gene TRBV6-1, with D maybe TRBD1 (6 bases). This CDR3 region has 14 residues. CDR1 is MNHNS, CDR2 SASEGT, per germline. With 10 bases removed from V and 4 bases from J, the gap between germline ends came to 14 bases. The CDR3 DNA follows: TGTGCCACCTCAGGGGAGCCCGGGGCCAACGTCCTGACTTTC. It translates to CATSGEPGANVLTF.